This TCR beta chain originates from a study of T cell repertoires in cytomegalovirus infection. TCRdb re-called the reads with MiXCR, one entry per CDR3 protein. This sample has around 750,000 distinct CDR3 sequences; less than 35% occur once, and the top ten carry around 12%. The CDR3 sequence is 18 residues long. Trimming removed 10 bases from V and 0 bases from J, with 25 bases in between. Germline CDR1 reads MNHEY; CDR2 reads SVGEGT. Comment on this clonotype: Its antigen remains unknown.

This chain connects TRBV6-2 or TRBV6-3 to TRBJ2-1; the D gene could be TRBD1 or TRBD2 (7 bases each). Sequencing used cultured CD8+ T cells from PBMCs, obtained from culture after CMV antigen stimulation. This clonotype was obtained from a human donor in good health (CMV status not recorded). Some clones in this sample may be carry-over from other donors' samples. CDR3 coding DNA: TGTGCCATCAGGGGAGGGTACAGGGGACGGAGCTCCTACAATGAGCAGTTCTTC. Translating it yields CAIRGGYRGRSSYNEQFF.